Below are 27 T cell receptor beta chains sequenced from a single sample in a study of graft-versus-host responses after intestinal transplantation. These receptors' targets are unknown. Libraries were prepared by immunoSEQ multiplex PCR; TCRdb keeps only in-frame clonotypes and omits some of them. Altogether some 82,000 clones are present, around 86% being singletons, with the ten largest covering about 8%. Specimen: unstimulated CD8+ T cells sorted from spleen or lymph node cells, collected before transplant. Every receptor here comes from a human donor who was the organ donor for an intestinal transplant.

The table lists this clone with a count of one. V is TRBV6-4 and J is TRBJ2-2, with TRBD1 matching over 9 bases. There are 15 residues in the CDR3. With V trimmed by 6 bases and J by 6 bases, 8 bases remained unmatched. Germline CDR1 MRHNA, CDR2 SNTAGT. The CDR3 reads CASRTGTGSAGELFF. CDR3 coding DNA: TGTGCCAGCAGGACCGGGACAGGGTCGGCCGGGGAGCTGTTTTTT.

J is TRBJ2-1 and V is TRBV7-9, with D perhaps matching TRBD1 (6 bases). CDR3 length: 12 residues. The germline gives CDR1 SEHNR, CDR2 FQNEAQ (reference sequence). Between the trimmed V and J ends, which lost 4 bases and 8 bases, there was a span of 9 bases. CDR3 loop: CASSSSGDEQFF. CDR3 DNA: TGTGCCAGCAGCTCTTCAGGGGATGAGCAGTTCTTC.

CDR3 residues: CASSPGGYEQYF. The DNA of the CDR3 is TGTGCCAGCAGCCCCGGAGGATACGAGCAGTACTTC. The chain employs TRBV5-8 and TRBJ2-7; a weak D match, TRBD2 (5 bases). Trimming removed 4 bases from V and 4 bases from J, with 9 bases in between. In germline, CDR1 is SGHTS, CDR2 YDEGEE. The CDR3 consists of 12 residues.

This chain links TRBV6-1 with TRBJ2-5; D is perhaps TRBD1 (6 bases). The CDR3 is made up of 14 amino acids. Looked up from germline, CDR1 is MNHNS and CDR2 is SASEGT. V was trimmed by 4 bases and J by 5 bases, leaving 14 bases between them. This chain's CDR3 is CASSGSQGYETQYF. The CDR3 bases are TGTGCCAGCAGTGGATCACAGGGATACGAGACCCAGTACTTC.

This clone was counted once. The chain couples TRBV23-1 to TRBJ1-4; TRBD1 matches 7 bases. TRBV23-1 is noted as an ORF with a role that remains uncertain. CDR3 length: 19 residues. The V and J ends lost 4 bases and 2 bases, in that order; junction bases with no gene match: 16. CDR3 DNA: TGCGCCAGCAGTCTCCTCCTCCGACACAGGGGTGGGACTAATGAAAAACTGTTTTTT. It is translated as CASSLLLRHRGGTNEKLFF.

V and J are TRBV6-5 and TRBJ2-7; D possibly corresponds to TRBD2 (7 bases). CDR3 length: 15 amino acids. CDR1 is MNHEY and CDR2 is SVGAGI in the germline V gene. V lost 6 bases and J 0 bases, leaving 15 bases between the germline ends. The CDR3 sequence: CASSPVRGASYEQYF. CDR3 DNA: TGTGCCAGCAGCCCGGTCCGGGGGGCCTCCTACGAGCAGTACTTC.

The chain employs TRBV6-1 and TRBJ1-5; unclear D gene. The CDR3 is 16 amino acids. The V gene lost 4 bases and the J gene lost 2 bases, with 15 bases spanning the gap. CDR1 and CDR2 (germline): MNHNS, SASEGT. The CDR3 loop reads CASSGAAGIGNQPQHF. CDR3 DNA sequence: TGTGCCAGCAGTGGAGCGGCAGGAATCGGCAATCAGCCCCAGCATTTT.

The genes are TRBV4-1 and TRBJ2-5; 8 bases agree with TRBD1. The J segment lost 2 bases and the V segment lost 2 bases, leaving 7 bases of the junction unmatched. This CDR3 is built from 16 residues. Germline-derived CDR1 and CDR2 are MGHRA and YSYEKL. CDR3 DNA sequence: TGCGCCAGCAGCCAATTGACAGGGGACAAACAAGAGACCCAGTACTTC. Protein: CASSQLTGDKQETQYF.

This chain uses TRBV7-2 with TRBJ1-2; tentatively, D is TRBD1 (6 bases). V lost 5 bases and J lost 4, with 17 bases in between. The CDR3 totals 15 residues. Germline V gives CDR1 SGHTA, CDR2 FQGNSA. CDR3 DNA: TGTGCCAGCAGCCACCCCGCGGGGGGCCCCTATGGCTACACCTTC. This sequence encodes CASSHPAGGPYGYTF.

The chain is built from TRBV5-4 and TRBJ1-4, with D possibly being TRBD1 (6 bases). The length of the CDR3 is 16 residues. Germline V CDR1 and CDR2: SGHNT, YYREEE (reference sequence). Between the trimmed V and J ends, which lost 4 bases and 5 bases, there was a span of 18 bases. CDR3 residues: CASSPPQDRENEKLFF. As DNA, the CDR3 is TGTGCCAGCAGCCCTCCCCAGGACAGAGAAAATGAAAAACTGTTTTTT.

This chain uses TRBV28 with TRBJ1-2; 7 bases match TRBD1. V shed 3 bases, J shed 4 bases, and the junction held 2 bases outside the gene matches. CDR1 is MDHEN and CDR2 is SYDVKM in the germline V gene. CDR3 size: 13 residues. Here the CDR3 reads CASSFRTGYGYTF. DNA of the CDR3: TGTGCCAGCAGTTTCAGGACAGGCTATGGCTACACCTTC.

Here the CDR3 reads CASSQWVGGLQPQHF. The CDR3 nucleotides are TGCGCCAGCAGCCAATGGGTAGGGGGGCTTCAGCCCCAGCATTTT. V and J are TRBV4-1 and TRBJ1-5; D is perhaps TRBD1 (6 bases). The germline V gene has CDR1 MGHRA and CDR2 YSYEKL. Trimming shortened V by 2 bases and J by 6 bases, and 14 bases separated the two germline ends. The CDR3 is 15 amino acids.

This rearrangement joins TRBV30 to TRBJ2-5; 12 bases fit TRBD2. Germline CDR1 and CDR2: GTSNPN and SVGIG (reference sequence). V lost 2 bases, J lost 7 bases, and 2 bases stayed unmatched. The CDR3 runs to 13 residues. CDR3 amino acids: CAWSTTSGGTQYF. The CDR3 nucleotides read TGTGCCTGGAGTACGACTAGCGGGGGGACCCAGTACTTC. The variable domain in full, with the rest retrieved from reference TRBV30 and TRBJ2-5, is SQTIHQWPATLVQPVGSPLSLECTVEGTSNPNLYWYRQAAGRGLQLLFYSVGIGQISSEVPQNLSASRPQDRQFILSSKKLLLSDSGFYLCAWSTTSGGTQYFGPGTRLLVL.

The chain links TRBV9 to TRBJ2-7, with 9 bases fitting TRBD2. The CDR3 extends over 15 amino acids. Germline V gene data show CDR1 as SGDLS and CDR2 as YYNGEE. V lost 0 bases, J lost 3 bases, and 4 bases stayed unmatched. CDR3 region: CASSVGSSGVYEQYF. Here the CDR3 DNA reads TGTGCCAGCAGCGTAGGTTCTAGCGGGGTCTACGAGCAGTACTTC.

In its sample, this clone was seen a few times. The chain recombines TRBV19 with TRBJ1-5, with a weak D call TRBD1 (5 bases). Germline V lookup: CDR1 LNHDA, CDR2 SQIVND (reference sequence). CDR3 length: 15 amino acids. Between the trimmed V and J ends, which lost 1 base and 7 bases, there was a span of 14 bases. CDR3 sequence (DNA): TGTGCCAGTAGTATAGGAGGGGTTGGGCAACAGCCCCAGCATTTT. Residues: CASSIGGVGQQPQHF.

This chain joins TRBV7-9 and TRBJ1-5; 8 nucleotides agree with TRBD1. Germline V CDR1 and CDR2: SEHNR, FQNEAQ (reference sequence). The CDR3 runs to 15 residues. V lost 5 bases and J lost 5; bases outside the gene matches: 8. The CDR3 DNA is TGTGCCAGCAGCACGGACAGGGATAGGGATCAGCCCCAGCATTTT. This gives the protein CASSTDRDRDQPQHF.

CDR3 amino acids: CASSPYRDGANVLTF. In DNA form, the CDR3 reads TGTGCCAGCAGCCCATACAGGGACGGGGCCAACGTCCTGACTTTC. V and J are TRBV9 and TRBJ2-6; D perhaps matches TRBD1 (6 bases). Germline V gene data show CDR1 as SGDLS and CDR2 as YYNGEE. The CDR3 sequence is 15 residues long. Between the trimmed V and J ends, which lost 4 bases and 4 bases, there was a span of 12 bases.

V and J are TRBV7-9 and TRBJ2-1; tentative D call: TRBD1 (5 bases). The V end was cut by 2 bases, the J end by 5 bases, with 10 bases between. Germline loops: CDR1 SEHNR, CDR2 FQNEAQ (reference sequence). The CDR3 extends over 14 amino acids. The CDR3 DNA sequence: TGTGCCAGCAGCTTAACAGGAGTGGACAATGAGCAGTTCTTC. Protein: CASSLTGVDNEQFF.

CDR3 nucleotide sequence: TGTGCCAGCAGCTTAGTTGGCGTGAACACTGAAGCTTTCTTT. It encodes CASSLVGVNTEAFF. The chain recombines TRBV7-9 with TRBJ1-1; D unresolved. The CDR3 covers 14 residues. Germline CDR1 SEHNR, CDR2 FQNEAQ (reference sequence). V dropped 1 base and J dropped 0 bases, with 6 bases sitting between them. Together with reference TRBV7-9 and TRBJ1-1, the CDR3 gives the full variable domain: DTGVSQNPRHKITKRGQNVTFRCDPISEHNRLYWYRQTLGQGPEFLTYFQNEAQLEKSRLLSDRFSAERPKGSFSTLEIQRTEQGDSAMYLCASSLVGVNTEAFFGQGTRLTVV.

This chain connects TRBV4-1 to TRBJ2-1; D ambiguous. The CDR3 is 14 amino acids. Trimming took 2 bases from V and 5 from J, leaving 10 bases between them. Per the germline V gene, CDR1 is MGHRA and CDR2 is YSYEKL. CDR3 region: CASSQLGQDNEQFF. In DNA form, the CDR3 reads TGCGCCAGCAGCCAATTAGGCCAGGACAATGAGCAGTTCTTC.

Concerning this clone itself: The same CDR3 arises from other DNA sequences in this sample as well. The rearrangement joins TRBV9 to TRBJ2-1; the match to TRBD2 covers 10 bases. CDR1 and CDR2 (germline): SGDLS, YYNGEE. The ends lost 3 bases at V and 4 bases at J; junction bases unmatched: 4. CDR3 length: 15 residues. The CDR3 region is CASSARTSGYNEQFF. CDR3 in DNA: TGTGCCAGCAGCGCCCGGACTAGCGGTTACAATGAGCAGTTCTTC. Combining the CDR3 with reference TRBV9 and TRBJ2-1 gives the whole variable domain DSGVTQTPKHLITATGQRVTLRCSPRSGDLSVYWYQQSLDQGLQFLIQYYNGEERAKGNILERFSAQQFPDLHSELNLSSLELGDSALYFCASSARTSGYNEQFFGPGTRLTVL.

This clone was counted only a few times. The same CDR3 is also encoded by other DNA sequences in this sample. The rearrangement uses TRBV4-1 and TRBJ1-2, with 10 positions matching TRBD1. The germline gives CDR1 MGHRA, CDR2 YSYEKL. The ends lost 4 bases at V and 5 bases at J; junction bases unmatched: 4. The CDR3 runs to 14 residues. Here the CDR3 DNA reads TGCGCCAGCAGCCCAGAGGACAGGGGGTATGGCTACACCTTC. This gives the protein CASSPEDRGYGYTF.

The chain joins TRBV7-2 to TRBJ1-1, with TRBD1 matching over 12 bases. The CDR3 has 17 amino acids. Germline V gene lookup returns CDR1 SGHTA and CDR2 FQGNSA. V was clipped by 5 bases and J by 6 bases; unmatched bases: 13. The CDR3 region is CASSTSAGTGGDAEAFF. CDR3 coding DNA: TGTGCCAGCAGCACCAGCGCCGGGACAGGGGGCGACGCTGAAGCTTTCTTT.

There are a few counts of this clone. The rearrangement links TRBV6-1 to TRBJ2-5; 10 nucleotides match TRBD2. CDR3 length equals 15 residues. V was clipped by 2 bases and J by 5 bases; unmatched bases: 5. The germline V gene has CDR1 MNHNS and CDR2 SASEGT. The CDR3 nucleotides read TGTGCCAGCAGTGAATCTAGCGGGGGAGGGGAGACCCAGTACTTC. Residues: CASSESSGGGETQYF.

This rearrangement joins TRBV21-1 to TRBJ1-5. TRBV21-1 is a pseudogene. The CDR3 contains 12 residues. CDR3 loop: CASSKAIQPQHF. CDR3 bases: TGTGCCAGCAGCAAAGCTATCCAGCCCCAGCATTTT.

This clone was found a few times. The rearrangement joins TRBV5-1 to TRBJ2-2; 10 bases are shared with TRBD1. J gave up 4 bases and V 4 bases, and 10 bases lay outside the gene matches. This CDR3 region has 17 residues. Germline lookup yields CDR1 SGHRS and CDR2 YFSETQ. CDR3 bases: TGCGCCAGCAGCCACCCTAAGGGACAGGGGCTCACCGGGGAGCTGTTTTTT. Encoded protein: CASSHPKGQGLTGELFF. The variable domain in full, with the rest retrieved from reference TRBV5-1 and TRBJ2-2, is KAGVTQTPRYLIKTRGQQVTLSCSPISGHRSVSWYQQTPGQGLQFLFEYFSETQRNKGNFPGRFSGRQFSNSRSEMNVSTLELGDSALYLCASSHPKGQGLTGELFFGEGSRLTVL.

V usage is TRBV5-6 and J usage is TRBJ2-6, with D perhaps matching TRBD2 (5 bases). Trimming removed 3 bases from V and 4 bases from J, with 11 bases in between. Germline CDR1 reads SGHDT; CDR2 reads YYEEEE. There are 15 residues in the CDR3. CDR3 protein: CASSYGVYGANVLTF. CDR3 nucleotide sequence: TGTGCCAGCAGCTACGGGGTCTACGGGGCCAACGTCCTGACTTTC.